A selection of T cell receptor beta chains follows, all from one sample in a study of OX40 agonist ivuxolimab in advanced cancers. The assay was immunoSEQ multiplex PCR, and TCRdb's table has in-frame clones only and misses some. The data hold tens of thousands of clones, with roughly 80% observed a single time. This sample comprised CD4+ or CD8+ T cells sorted from blood, obtained in a trial of the OX40 agonist ivuxolimab. The receptors here all came from an adult with an advanced solid tumor such as melanoma, head and neck, liver or kidney cancer. The CDR3 runs from the conserved cysteine through the conserved F or W. The D gene is left open where the match is weak. Expanded clones are given a class, and other clones once, few, many or no size at all.

cdr3_nt: TGTGCCAGCAGCTTAAGGGGGCGGGAGGGGTCTAATACGCAGTATTTT
cdr3_aa: CASSLRGREGSNTQYF
clone_size: .
j_call: TRBJ2-3
d_call: TRBD2
v_call: TRBV7-8

cdr3_nt: TGTGCTAGCAGCCCGGGACTAGCGGAGGGATACGAGCAGTACTTC
cdr3_aa: CASSPGLAEGYEQYF
clone_size: .
j_call: TRBJ2-7
d_call: TRBD2
v_call: TRBV7-7

cdr3_nt: TGTGCCAGCACCGGGTCCCCCGGACACGTCTACGAGCAGTACTTC
cdr3_aa: CASTGSPGHVYEQYF
clone_size: few
j_call: TRBJ2-7
d_call: .
v_call: TRBV5-5

cdr3_nt: TGTGCCAGCAGCTTATCCCGCCCAGGGAACACTGAAGCTTTCTTT
cdr3_aa: CASSLSRPGNTEAFF
clone_size: .
j_call: TRBJ1-1
d_call: .
v_call: TRBV7-6

cdr3_nt: TGTGCCAGCAGCTCCCTTAGCGGGAGTGGTATCTACGAGCAGTACTTC
cdr3_aa: CASSSLSGSGIYEQYF
clone_size: few
j_call: TRBJ2-7
d_call: TRBD2
v_call: TRBV7-6

cdr3_nt: TGTGCCAGTATTAACGGGGGCCTGAACACTGAAGCTTTCTTT
cdr3_aa: CASINGGLNTEAFF
clone_size: .
j_call: TRBJ1-1
d_call: .
v_call: TRBV19

cdr3_nt: TGTGCCAGCAGCCTCGACTCAAATGAGCAGTTCTTC
cdr3_aa: CASSLDSNEQFF
clone_size: .
j_call: TRBJ2-1
d_call: .
v_call: TRBV7-3

cdr3_nt: TGTGCCAGCAGTGAAACGGGAGTTTGGCAAGAGACCCAGTACTTC
cdr3_aa: CASSETGVWQETQYF
clone_size: medium-sized
j_call: TRBJ2-5
d_call: .
v_call: TRBV6-1

cdr3_nt: TGCGCCAGCAGCTTGGCAGGGGCCAAAAACATTCAGTACTTC
cdr3_aa: CASSLAGAKNIQYF
clone_size: .
j_call: TRBJ2-4
d_call: .
v_call: TRBV5-1

cdr3_nt: TGTGCCAGCAGACCTTCGGGGGGGAACACTGAAGCTTTCTTT
cdr3_aa: CASRPSGGNTEAFF
clone_size: .
j_call: TRBJ1-1
d_call: .
v_call: TRBV27

cdr3_nt: TGTGCCAGCTCACCAAGAAAGGGCGTTGGGAGTGAAAAACTGTTTTTT
cdr3_aa: CASSPRKGVGSEKLFF
clone_size: few
j_call: TRBJ1-4
d_call: .
v_call: TRBV18

cdr3_nt: TGTGCCAGTCGGTTTGGGGGGGCGAACGCTGGAAACACCATATATTTT
cdr3_aa: CASRFGGANAGNTIYF
clone_size: .
j_call: TRBJ1-3
d_call: .
v_call: TRBV19

cdr3_nt: TGTGCCAGCCGAGCTGAATCCTACGAGCAGTACTTC
cdr3_aa: CASRAESYEQYF
clone_size: .
j_call: TRBJ2-7
d_call: .
v_call: TRBV6-6

cdr3_nt: TGTGCCAGCTCACCAGCGGGACTAGCGTCGGTCGCAGATACGCAGTATTTT
cdr3_aa: CASSPAGLASVADTQYF
clone_size: once
j_call: TRBJ2-3
d_call: TRBD2
v_call: TRBV18

cdr3_nt: TGTGCCACCAGCAGTGGACAGGGGCATTGGGGCAATCAGCCCCAGCATTTT
cdr3_aa: CATSSGQGHWGNQPQHF
clone_size: few
j_call: TRBJ1-5
d_call: TRBD1
v_call: TRBV15

cdr3_nt: TGTGCCAGCAGCTCGACAGGGGGAAGGGAGACCCAGTACTTC
cdr3_aa: CASSSTGGRETQYF
clone_size: .
j_call: TRBJ2-5
d_call: TRBD1
v_call: TRBV5-4

cdr3_nt: TGTGCCAGTCAAACACTAGCAGTCTACGAGCAGTACTTC
cdr3_aa: CASQTLAVYEQYF
clone_size: .
j_call: TRBJ2-7
d_call: .
v_call: TRBV28

cdr3_nt: TGTGCCGCTTTCCCCGGGACTACTGGGGCCAACGTCCTGACTTTC
cdr3_aa: CAAFPGTTGANVLTF
clone_size: .
j_call: TRBJ2-6
d_call: TRBD2
v_call: TRBV2

cdr3_nt: TGCGCCAGCAGCTTGGCCCCGATAGATTCCTACGAGCAGTACTTC
cdr3_aa: CASSLAPIDSYEQYF
clone_size: .
j_call: TRBJ2-7
d_call: .
v_call: TRBV5-1

cdr3_nt: TGCGCCAGCAGACCCGGGACAGGGGGCGAGATAGCCAAAAACATTCAGTACTTC
cdr3_aa: CASRPGTGGEIAKNIQYF
clone_size: few
j_call: TRBJ2-4
d_call: TRBD1
v_call: TRBV4-1

cdr3_nt: TGTGCCAGCAGTTACGACAGGACCATTTATGGCTACACCTTC
cdr3_aa: CASSYDRTIYGYTF
clone_size: .
j_call: TRBJ1-2
d_call: .
v_call: TRBV6-6

cdr3_nt: TGCGCCAGCAGCGCCTCCGGGACAGGGAACGGCTACACCTTC
cdr3_aa: CASSASGTGNGYTF
clone_size: .
j_call: TRBJ1-2
d_call: TRBD1
v_call: TRBV5-1

cdr3_nt: TGTGCCAGCAGTTTGCAGGGGGCGTTGAACACTGAAGCTTTCTTT
cdr3_aa: CASSLQGALNTEAFF
clone_size: .
j_call: TRBJ1-1
d_call: TRBD1
v_call: TRBV6-1

cdr3_nt: TGTGCCAGCAGTTTAGTGGCGGGAGCAACAGATACGCAGTATTTT
cdr3_aa: CASSLVAGATDTQYF
clone_size: .
j_call: TRBJ2-3
d_call: TRBD2
v_call: TRBV27

cdr3_nt: TGCAGCGTTGAACCCCAAGGGGCTCACGGGAGTACTTCCTACGAGCAGTACTTC
cdr3_aa: CSVEPQGAHGSTSYEQYF
clone_size: once
j_call: TRBJ2-7
d_call: .
v_call: TRBV29-1

cdr3_nt: TGCGCCAGCCGAGAAACAGGGAACACCGGGGAGCTGTTTTTT
cdr3_aa: CASRETGNTGELFF
clone_size: .
j_call: TRBJ2-2
d_call: .
v_call: TRBV5-1

cdr3_nt: TGTGCCAGCAGCTTAAGAGGGGCTGAAGCTTTCTTT
cdr3_aa: CASSLRGAEAFF
clone_size: .
j_call: TRBJ1-1
d_call: .
v_call: TRBV7-9

cdr3_nt: TGCGCCAGCAGCTCCCGGGACAGGGGCCCTGATAATGAAAAACTGTTTTTT
cdr3_aa: CASSSRDRGPDNEKLFF
clone_size: .
j_call: TRBJ1-4
d_call: TRBD1
v_call: TRBV5-1

cdr3_nt: TGTGCCAGCAGCCCTCATATGAACACTGAAGCTTTCTTT
cdr3_aa: CASSPHMNTEAFF
clone_size: .
j_call: TRBJ1-1
d_call: .
v_call: TRBV7-3

cdr3_nt: TGTGCCAGTAGTCCGGTCCCGGGACAGGGTTCCGGGGCCAACGTCCTGACTTTC
cdr3_aa: CASSPVPGQGSGANVLTF
clone_size: .
j_call: TRBJ2-6
d_call: TRBD1
v_call: TRBV19

cdr3_nt: TGTGCCAGCAGTGAACCCTTCGCTGGAGCGGGTTACAATGAGCAGTTCTTC
cdr3_aa: CASSEPFAGAGYNEQFF
clone_size: .
j_call: TRBJ2-1
d_call: .
v_call: TRBV6-1

cdr3_nt: TGTGCCAGCAGTTTAATGACAGGGGGAGCTATGGGCTACACCTTC
cdr3_aa: CASSLMTGGAMGYTF
clone_size: .
j_call: TRBJ1-2
d_call: TRBD1
v_call: TRBV27

cdr3_nt: TGTGCCAGCAGCGCCGTTACTTCTAGCAATCAGCCCCAGCATTTT
cdr3_aa: CASSAVTSSNQPQHF
clone_size: once
j_call: TRBJ1-5
d_call: .
v_call: TRBV6-1

cdr3_nt: TGTGCCAGCAGCCGTAGCTCCGACCCCTGGGAGACCCAGTACTTC
cdr3_aa: CASSRSSDPWETQYF
clone_size: .
j_call: TRBJ2-5
d_call: .
v_call: TRBV7-3

cdr3_nt: TGTGCCAGTAAAGAGAATGCTGGCTACACCTTC
cdr3_aa: CASKENAGYTF
clone_size: .
j_call: TRBJ1-2
d_call: .
v_call: TRBV6-1

cdr3_nt: TGTGCCAGCAGTGCGGACGGGAGCTCCTACAATGAGCAGTTCTTC
cdr3_aa: CASSADGSSYNEQFF
clone_size: .
j_call: TRBJ2-1
d_call: .
v_call: TRBV2

cdr3_nt: TGTGCCAGCAATCGAGGGGTAACCTCGGGCGAGCAGTACTTC
cdr3_aa: CASNRGVTSGEQYF
clone_size: .
j_call: TRBJ2-7
d_call: .
v_call: TRBV2

cdr3_nt: TGCGCCAGCAGTGACTGGGAGGGAGAGACCCAGTACTTC
cdr3_aa: CASSDWEGETQYF
clone_size: .
j_call: TRBJ2-5
d_call: TRBD2
v_call: TRBV10-2

cdr3_nt: TGTGCCAGCAGCCCCGGACAGGGCGGTTCACCCCTCCACTTT
cdr3_aa: CASSPGQGGSPLHF
clone_size: .
j_call: TRBJ1-6
d_call: TRBD1
v_call: TRBV5-8

cdr3_nt: TGTGCCAGCAGCTTAAAGGGGGACACTGAAGCTTTCTTT
cdr3_aa: CASSLKGDTEAFF
clone_size: .
j_call: TRBJ1-1
d_call: .
v_call: TRBV5-4

cdr3_nt: TGCGCCAGCAGCCCGGGGGGAGGTTTCTATGGCTACACCTTC
cdr3_aa: CASSPGGGFYGYTF
clone_size: once
j_call: TRBJ1-2
d_call: .
v_call: TRBV5-1

cdr3_nt: TGCGCCAGCAGTGTTCACTTAGGTGAGCAGTTCTTC
cdr3_aa: CASSVHLGEQFF
clone_size: .
j_call: TRBJ2-1
d_call: .
v_call: TRBV10-1

cdr3_nt: TGTGCCAGTAGTAGGCCCGGGAGGGGTGGCTACACCTTC
cdr3_aa: CASSRPGRGGYTF
clone_size: .
j_call: TRBJ1-2
d_call: .
v_call: TRBV19

cdr3_nt: TGTGCCAGCAGACTCGGGACTAGCGGGAGGGCCGGGGAGTTCTTC
cdr3_aa: CASRLGTSGRAGEFF
clone_size: few
j_call: TRBJ2-1
d_call: TRBD2
v_call: TRBV6-5

cdr3_nt: TGCGCCAGCAGCCAAGATAGAGGGGGCGCCAACACCGGGGAGCTGTTTTTT
cdr3_aa: CASSQDRGGANTGELFF
clone_size: .
j_call: TRBJ2-2
d_call: TRBD1
v_call: TRBV4-1

cdr3_nt: TGTGCCAGCAGTTCAGTACTAGCTTCCGGGGCCAACGTCCTGACTTTC
cdr3_aa: CASSSVLASGANVLTF
clone_size: once
j_call: TRBJ2-6
d_call: .
v_call: TRBV27

cdr3_nt: TGCAGCGGAAATCGGGTGGTTCCAGGGGGCAGGGATGAGCAGTTCTTC
cdr3_aa: CSGNRVVPGGRDEQFF
clone_size: .
j_call: TRBJ2-1
d_call: TRBD1
v_call: TRBV29-1

cdr3_nt: TGTGCCAGCAGCCAACAGGGATTTGGGGAAAAACTGTTTTTT
cdr3_aa: CASSQQGFGEKLFF
clone_size: .
j_call: TRBJ1-4
d_call: .
v_call: TRBV2

cdr3_nt: TGCAGCGTTGATGGGGGTTGGGACACTGAAGCTTTCTTT
cdr3_aa: CSVDGGWDTEAFF
clone_size: .
j_call: TRBJ1-1
d_call: .
v_call: TRBV29-1

cdr3_nt: TGTGCCAGCAGTTTAAGTTTGGGGTCCCAAGAGACCCAGTACTTC
cdr3_aa: CASSLSLGSQETQYF
clone_size: .
j_call: TRBJ2-5
d_call: .
v_call: TRBV28

cdr3_nt: TGCAGCGTACGAGCGGACGCCAATCAGCCCCAGCATTTT
cdr3_aa: CSVRADANQPQHF
clone_size: .
j_call: TRBJ1-5
d_call: .
v_call: TRBV29-1

cdr3_nt: TGTGCCAGCAGCCGCTCAGGCCCCTCCTCTGGAAACACCATATATTTT
cdr3_aa: CASSRSGPSSGNTIYF
clone_size: .
j_call: TRBJ1-3
d_call: .
v_call: TRBV2

cdr3_nt: TGTGCCAGCAGCTCCAGACTAGCGGGAGTGTTCTACAATGAGCAGTTCTTC
cdr3_aa: CASSSRLAGVFYNEQFF
clone_size: few
j_call: TRBJ2-1
d_call: TRBD2
v_call: TRBV7-6

cdr3_nt: TGTGCCAGCAGCCACCCACTAGCGGAAATTAACCACAATGAGCAGTTCTTC
cdr3_aa: CASSHPLAEINHNEQFF
clone_size: .
j_call: TRBJ2-1
d_call: TRBD2
v_call: TRBV5-4

cdr3_nt: TGCAGCGTCGAACTGACTAGCGGGAGGGCCTACGAGCAGTACTTC
cdr3_aa: CSVELTSGRAYEQYF
clone_size: .
j_call: TRBJ2-7
d_call: TRBD2
v_call: TRBV29-1

cdr3_nt: TGTGCCAGCACCGAATCATTGGACGACGAGCAGTACTTC
cdr3_aa: CASTESLDDEQYF
clone_size: few
j_call: TRBJ2-7
d_call: .
v_call: TRBV28

cdr3_nt: TGTGCCAGCAGCTGGAGCTCAGACGGGGCCAACGTCCTGACTTTC
cdr3_aa: CASSWSSDGANVLTF
clone_size: .
j_call: TRBJ2-6
d_call: .
v_call: TRBV6-5

cdr3_nt: TGTGCCAGCAGCCCCCAAGAGAGCGCTTTCACCTACAATGAGCAGTTCTTC
cdr3_aa: CASSPQESAFTYNEQFF
clone_size: .
j_call: TRBJ2-1
d_call: .
v_call: TRBV7-8

cdr3_nt: TGTGCCAGCAGCTTAGCGCGGGGTTTAAGCTCCTACAATGAGCAGTTCTTC
cdr3_aa: CASSLARGLSSYNEQFF
clone_size: .
j_call: TRBJ2-1
d_call: .
v_call: TRBV7-2